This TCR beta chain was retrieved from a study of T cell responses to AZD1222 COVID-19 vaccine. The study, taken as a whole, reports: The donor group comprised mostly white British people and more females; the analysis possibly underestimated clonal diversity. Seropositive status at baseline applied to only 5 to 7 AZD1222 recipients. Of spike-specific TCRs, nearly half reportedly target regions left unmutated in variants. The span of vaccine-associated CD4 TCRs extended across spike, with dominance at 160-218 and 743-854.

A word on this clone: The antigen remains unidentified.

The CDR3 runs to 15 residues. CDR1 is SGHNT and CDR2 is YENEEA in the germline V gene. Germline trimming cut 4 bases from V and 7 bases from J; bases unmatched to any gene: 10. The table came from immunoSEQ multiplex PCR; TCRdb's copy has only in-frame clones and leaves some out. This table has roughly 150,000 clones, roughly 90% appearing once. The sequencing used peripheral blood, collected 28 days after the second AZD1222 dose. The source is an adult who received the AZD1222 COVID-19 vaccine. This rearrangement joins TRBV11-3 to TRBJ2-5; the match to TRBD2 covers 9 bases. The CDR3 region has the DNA TGTGCCAGCAGCTCCATAACGGGCGGGGGGGCGACCCAGTACTTC. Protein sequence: CASSSITGGGATQYF.